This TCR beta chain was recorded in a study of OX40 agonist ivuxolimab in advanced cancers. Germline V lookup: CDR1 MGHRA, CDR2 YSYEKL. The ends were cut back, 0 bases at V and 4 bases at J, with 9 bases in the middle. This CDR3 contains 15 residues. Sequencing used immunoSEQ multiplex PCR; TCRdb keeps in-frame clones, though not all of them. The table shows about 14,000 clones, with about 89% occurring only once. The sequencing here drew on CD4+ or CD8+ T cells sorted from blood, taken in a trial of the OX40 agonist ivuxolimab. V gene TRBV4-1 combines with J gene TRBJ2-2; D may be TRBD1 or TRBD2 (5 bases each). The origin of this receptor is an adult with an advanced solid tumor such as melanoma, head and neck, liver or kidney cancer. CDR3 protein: CASSQDGDGTGELFF. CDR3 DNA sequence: TGCGCCAGCAGCCAAGATGGGGACGGCACCGGGGAGCTGTTTTTT.